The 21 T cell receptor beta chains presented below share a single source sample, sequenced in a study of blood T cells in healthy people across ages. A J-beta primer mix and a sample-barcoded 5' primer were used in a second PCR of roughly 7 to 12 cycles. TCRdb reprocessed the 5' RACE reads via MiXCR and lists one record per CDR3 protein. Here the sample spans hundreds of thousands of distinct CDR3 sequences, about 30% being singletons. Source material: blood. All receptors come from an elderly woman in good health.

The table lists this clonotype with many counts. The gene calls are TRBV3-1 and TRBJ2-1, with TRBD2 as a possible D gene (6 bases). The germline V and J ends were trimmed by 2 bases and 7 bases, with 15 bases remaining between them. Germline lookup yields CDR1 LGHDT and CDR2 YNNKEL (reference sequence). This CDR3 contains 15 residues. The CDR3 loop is CASSQWASVRNEQFF. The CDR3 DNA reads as TGTGCCAGCAGCCAATGGGCTAGCGTTCGGAATGAGCAGTTCTTC.

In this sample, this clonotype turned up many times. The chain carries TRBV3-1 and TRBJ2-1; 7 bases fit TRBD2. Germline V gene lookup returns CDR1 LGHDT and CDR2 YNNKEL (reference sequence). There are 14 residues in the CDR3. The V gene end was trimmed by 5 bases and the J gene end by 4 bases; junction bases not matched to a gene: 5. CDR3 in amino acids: CASSITSAYNEQFF. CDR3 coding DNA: TGTGCCAGCAGCATCACTAGCGCTTACAATGAGCAGTTCTTC.

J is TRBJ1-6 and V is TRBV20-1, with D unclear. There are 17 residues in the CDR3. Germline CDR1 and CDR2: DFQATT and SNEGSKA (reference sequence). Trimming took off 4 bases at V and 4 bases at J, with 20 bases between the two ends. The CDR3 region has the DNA TGCAGTGCTAAAAAAGCGAACTCCAGAGGATATAATTCACCCCTCCACTTT. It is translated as CSAKKANSRGYNSPLHF.

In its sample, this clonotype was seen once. The CDR3 DNA reads TGCAGTGCTAGAGAGGGTGGTCCCAGGCGGATTGATACGCAGTATTTT. This codes for CSAREGGPRRIDTQYF. The chain couples TRBV20-1 to TRBJ2-3, with D uncertain. The CDR3 has 16 amino acids. CDR1 DFQATT and CDR2 SNEGSKA come from the germline V gene (reference sequence). V was cut by 0 bases and J by 6 bases, with 19 bases left in between.

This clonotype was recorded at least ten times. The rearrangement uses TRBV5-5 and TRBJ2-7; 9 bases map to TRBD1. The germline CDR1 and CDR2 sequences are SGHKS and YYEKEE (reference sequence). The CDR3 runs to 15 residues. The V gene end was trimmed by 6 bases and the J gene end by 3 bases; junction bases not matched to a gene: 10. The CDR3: CASIPTGGRDYEQYF. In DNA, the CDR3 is TGTGCCAGCATCCCGACAGGGGGTAGAGACTACGAGCAGTACTTC.

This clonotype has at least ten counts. In nucleotides, the CDR3 is TGCGCCAGCAGCTTGGCCGTCCACAATGAGCAGTTCTTC. It encodes CASSLAVHNEQFF. J is TRBJ2-1 and V is TRBV5-1; D gene unclear. The V end was cut by 0 bases, the J end by 5 bases, with 6 bases between. Looked up from germline, CDR1 is SGHRS and CDR2 is YFSETQ. The CDR3 sequence is 13 residues long.

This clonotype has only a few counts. CDR3: CASSPPGRGRETQYF. The CDR3 DNA follows: TGTGCCAGCAGTCCGCCGGGTCGGGGCAGGGAGACCCAGTACTTC. The chain carries TRBV27 and TRBJ2-7; D assignment may be TRBD1 or TRBD2 (5 bases each). With the DNA end fitting TRBJ2-5 better, the J assignment may be wrong. The CDR3 has 15 amino acids. Germline V gives CDR1 MNHEY, CDR2 SMNVEV (reference sequence).

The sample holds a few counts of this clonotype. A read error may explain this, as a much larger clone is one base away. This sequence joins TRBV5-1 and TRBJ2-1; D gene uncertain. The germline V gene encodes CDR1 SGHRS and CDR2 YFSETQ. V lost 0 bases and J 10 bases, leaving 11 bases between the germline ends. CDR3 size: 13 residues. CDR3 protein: CASSLDVVEEQFF. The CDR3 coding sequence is TGCGCCAGCAGCTTGGATGTTGTTGAGGAGCAGTTCTTC. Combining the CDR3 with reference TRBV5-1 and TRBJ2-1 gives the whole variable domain KAGVTQTPRYLIKTRGQQVTLSCSPISGHRSVSWYQQTPGQGLQFLFEYFSETQRNKGNFPGRFSGRQFSNSRSEMNVSTLELGDSALYLCASSLDVVEEQFFGPGTRLTVL.

CDR3 in amino acids: CASSQVGQGRHEQYF. The CDR3 nucleotides are TGCGCCAGCAGCCAAGTGGGGCAGGGGCGACACGAGCAGTACTTC. This chain joins TRBV4-1 and TRBJ2-7; D perhaps matches TRBD1 (6 bases). Germline V gene sequence: CDR1 MGHRA, CDR2 YSYEKL. Trimming shortened V by 1 base and J by 5 bases, and 15 bases separated the two germline ends. The CDR3 extends over 15 amino acids.

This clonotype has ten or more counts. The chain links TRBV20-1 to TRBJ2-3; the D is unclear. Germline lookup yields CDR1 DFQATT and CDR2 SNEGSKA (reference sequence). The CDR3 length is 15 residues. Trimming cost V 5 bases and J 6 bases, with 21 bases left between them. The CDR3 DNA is TGCAGTGCTCCCGTTTCGGTGGGCCGCGGCGATACGCAGTATTTT. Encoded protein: CSAPVSVGRGDTQYF.

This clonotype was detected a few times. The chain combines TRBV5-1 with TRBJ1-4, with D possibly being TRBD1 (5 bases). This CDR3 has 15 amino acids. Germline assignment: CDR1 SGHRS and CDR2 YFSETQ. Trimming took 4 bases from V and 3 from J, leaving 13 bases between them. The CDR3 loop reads CASSTRGSSNEKLFF. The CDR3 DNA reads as TGCGCCAGCAGCACAAGGGGTTCGTCTAATGAAAAACTGTTTTTT. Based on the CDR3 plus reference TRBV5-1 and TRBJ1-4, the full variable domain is KAGVTQTPRYLIKTRGQQVTLSCSPISGHRSVSWYQQTPGQGLQFLFEYFSETQRNKGNFPGRFSGRQFSNSRSEMNVSTLELGDSALYLCASSTRGSSNEKLFFGSGTQLSVL.

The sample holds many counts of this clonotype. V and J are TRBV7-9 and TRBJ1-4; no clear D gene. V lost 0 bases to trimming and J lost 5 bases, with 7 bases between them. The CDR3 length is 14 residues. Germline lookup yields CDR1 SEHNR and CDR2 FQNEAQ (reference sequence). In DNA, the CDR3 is TGTGCCAGCAGCTTAGCACAGCCAAATGAAAAACTGTTTTTT. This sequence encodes CASSLAQPNEKLFF.

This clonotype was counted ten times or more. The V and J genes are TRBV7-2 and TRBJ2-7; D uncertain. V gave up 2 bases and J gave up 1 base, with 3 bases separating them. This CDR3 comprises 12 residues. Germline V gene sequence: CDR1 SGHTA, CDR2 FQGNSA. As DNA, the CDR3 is TGTGCCAGCAGCTTAATGTCCTACGAGCAGTACTTC. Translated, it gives CASSLMSYEQYF.

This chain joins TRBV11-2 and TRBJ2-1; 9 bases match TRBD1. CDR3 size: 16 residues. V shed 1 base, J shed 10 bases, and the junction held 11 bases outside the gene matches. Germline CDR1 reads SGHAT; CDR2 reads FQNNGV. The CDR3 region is CASSLGGTGTRYEQFF. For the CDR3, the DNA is TGTGCCAGCAGCTTAGGGGGGACAGGGACCCGCTACGAGCAGTTCTTC.

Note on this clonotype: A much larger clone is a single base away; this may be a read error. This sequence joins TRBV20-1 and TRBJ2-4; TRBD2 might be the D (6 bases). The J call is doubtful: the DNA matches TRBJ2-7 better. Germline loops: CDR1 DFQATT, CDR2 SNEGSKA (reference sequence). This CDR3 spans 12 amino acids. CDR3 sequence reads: CSARVRGGEQYF. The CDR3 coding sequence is TGCAGTGCTAGAGTGCGGGGAGGCGAGCAGTACTTC.

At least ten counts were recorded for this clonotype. CDR3 region: CASSLALRGVETQYF. CDR3 nucleotides: TGTGCCAGCAGCTTAGCACTGCGGGGGGTCGAGACCCAGTACTTC. The chain joins TRBV7-2 to TRBJ2-5; 8 bases are shared with TRBD2. This CDR3 region has 15 residues. The germline V gene has CDR1 SGHTA and CDR2 FQGNSA. Trimming removed 0 bases from V and 5 bases from J; junction bases left unmatched: 5.

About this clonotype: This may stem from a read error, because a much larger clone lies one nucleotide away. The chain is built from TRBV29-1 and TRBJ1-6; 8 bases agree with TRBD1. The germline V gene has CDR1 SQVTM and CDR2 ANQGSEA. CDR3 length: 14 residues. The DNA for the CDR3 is TGCCGCGTTTCCCTGACAGGGGAGGATTCACCCCTCCACTTT. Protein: CRVSLTGEDSPLHF.

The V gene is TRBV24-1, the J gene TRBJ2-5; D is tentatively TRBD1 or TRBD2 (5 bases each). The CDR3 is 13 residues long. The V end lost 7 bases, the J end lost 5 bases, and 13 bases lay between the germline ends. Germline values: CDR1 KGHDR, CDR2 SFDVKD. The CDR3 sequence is CATRERGQETQYF. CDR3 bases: TGTGCCACCAGGGAGAGGGGCCAGGAGACCCAGTACTTC.

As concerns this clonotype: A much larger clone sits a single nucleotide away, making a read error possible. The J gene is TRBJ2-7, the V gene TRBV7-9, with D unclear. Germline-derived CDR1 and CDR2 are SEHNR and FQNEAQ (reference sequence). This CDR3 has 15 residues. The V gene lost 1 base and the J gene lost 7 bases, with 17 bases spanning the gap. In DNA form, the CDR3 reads TGTGCCAGCAGCTTAGAAGGATTCGTCCACAATGAGCAGTACTTC. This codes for CASSLEGFVHNEQYF.

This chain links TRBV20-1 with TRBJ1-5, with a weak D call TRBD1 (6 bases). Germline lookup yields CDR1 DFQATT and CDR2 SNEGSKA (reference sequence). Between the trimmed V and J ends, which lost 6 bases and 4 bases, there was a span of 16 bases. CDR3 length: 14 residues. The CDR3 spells CSAGPDRMNQPQHF. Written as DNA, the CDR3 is TGCAGTGCAGGGCCCGACAGGATGAATCAGCCCCAGCATTTT.

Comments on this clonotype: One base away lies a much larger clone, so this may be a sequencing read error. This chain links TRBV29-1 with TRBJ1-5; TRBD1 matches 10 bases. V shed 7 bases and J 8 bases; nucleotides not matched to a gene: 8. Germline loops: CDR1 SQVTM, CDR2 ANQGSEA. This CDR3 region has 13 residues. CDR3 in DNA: TGCAGCGCCGATGGACAGGGGGGGGAGCCCCAGCATTTT. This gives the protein CSADGQGGEPQHF.